What follows describes a single T cell receptor (beta chain). With two-round multiplex PCR, TCR beta CDR3 sequences were amplified from genomic DNA. TRBV and TRBJ genes each had their own specific primers in first-round PCR. TCRdb independently ran MiXCR on the multiplex PCR reads; one entry per CDR3 protein. There are 31,000 or so distinct CDR3 sequences in the sample; approximately 39% occur only once, and roughly 14% lies in the top ten. This sample is part of a study of prognosis after radiotherapy for stage I lung cancer. After removal of 8 bases from V and 3 bases from J, the junction contained 7 bases not matched to a gene. The CDR3 runs to 14 residues. Germline V lookup: CDR1 MNHEY, CDR2 SVGEGT.

The source was PBMCs, collected before or after stereotactic body radiation therapy (not recorded which). The J gene is TRBJ2-7, the V gene TRBV6-2 or TRBV6-3; 10 nucleotides align to TRBD2. The sequence came from a donor over 45 with non-small cell lung cancer. The CDR3 DNA reads TGTGCCAGCGGCCAAAGCGGGGGGGACTACGAGCAGTACTTC. Translating it yields CASGQSGGDYEQYF.